Below are 14 T cell receptor beta chains sequenced from a single sample in a study of cytomegalovirus exposure and HLA in healthy donors. With 60 Vbeta and 13 Jbeta primers, the PCR was carried out. This table comes from immunoSEQ multiplex PCR, and its TCRdb copy is limited to in-frame clones, with some not included. The sample holds about 78,000 clones. Sequencing used PBMCs. These receptors all come from a female donor in good health and CMV-seropositive.

The chain combines TRBV11-2 with TRBJ1-2, with D hard to call. V lost 1 base, J lost 4 bases, and 13 bases lay in between. Per the germline V gene, CDR1 is SGHAT and CDR2 is FQNNGV. The CDR3 totals 15 residues. The CDR3, as DNA: TGTGCCAGCAGCTTAGGGACTAAGGACGGCTATGGCTACACCTTC. Translating it yields CASSLGTKDGYGYTF. The complete variable domain, with remaining parts taken from reference TRBV11-2 and TRBJ1-2, reads EAGVAQSPRYKIIEKRQSVAFWCNPISGHATLYWYQQILGQGPKLLIQFQNNGVVDDSQLPKDRFSAERLKGVDSTLKIQPAKLEDSAVYLCASSLGTKDGYGYTFGSGTRLTVV.

The chain is built from TRBV28 and TRBJ2-3; a weak D match, TRBD1 (6 bases). From germline, CDR1 is MDHEN and CDR2 SYDVKM. The CDR3 loop spans 16 amino acids. The V end lost 3 bases, the J end lost 3 bases, and 16 bases lay between the germline ends. The CDR3 sequence is CASSFFTRGRTDTQYF. The CDR3 region has the DNA TGTGCCAGCAGTTTTTTTACTAGGGGGAGAACAGATACGCAGTATTTT.

The chain combines TRBV13 with TRBJ2-5; possible D gene TRBD2, 5 bases. The CDR3 loop spans 13 amino acids. Germline V gene data show CDR1 as PRHDT and CDR2 as FYEKMQ (reference sequence). V was shortened by 5 bases and J by 5 bases, with 12 bases between the two germline ends. CDR3: CASSPDPGETQYF. In DNA, the CDR3 is TGTGCCAGCAGCCCAGACCCGGGGGAGACCCAGTACTTC.

For this clone: The sample holds other DNA sequences that translate to the same CDR3. CDR3 amino acids: CASSQDVPGTRAYQPQHF. DNA of the CDR3: TGCGCCAGCAGCCAAGATGTCCCCGGAACTAGGGCCTATCAGCCCCAGCATTTT. The chain carries TRBV4-1 and TRBJ1-5; D is ambiguous. Deletions cut 0 bases from V and 5 bases from J, with 20 bases between. This CDR3 spans 18 amino acids. CDR1 MGHRA and CDR2 YSYEKL come from the germline V gene.

The J gene is TRBJ2-1, the V gene TRBV4-3; D ambiguous. There are 15 residues in the CDR3. V lost 3 bases and J 8 bases, leaving 17 bases between the germline ends. Germline V CDR1 and CDR2: LGHNA, YSLEER. CDR3 nucleotide sequence: TGCGCCAGCAGCCACTCTGTATCGGTTCGGGATGAGCAGTTCTTC. It is translated as CASSHSVSVRDEQFF.

The genes are TRBV5-1 and TRBJ2-3; tentatively, D is TRBD1 (5 bases). Trimming removed 2 bases from V and 2 bases from J, with 9 bases in between. The CDR3 spans 14 residues. Germline CDR1 is SGHRS and CDR2 is YFSETQ. The CDR3 spells CASSFRQITDTQYF. CDR3 coding DNA: TGCGCCAGCAGCTTTAGACAGATCACAGATACGCAGTATTTT.

V usage is TRBV5-4 and J usage is TRBJ1-5, with 8 bases that match TRBD1. This CDR3 is built from 14 residues. CDR1 is SGHNT, CDR2 YYREEE, per germline (reference sequence). Trimming cost V 2 bases and J 6 bases; bases outside gene matches: 4. The chain's CDR3 is CASSFQGAGQPQHF. In DNA form, the CDR3 reads TGTGCCAGCAGCTTTCAGGGGGCGGGTCAGCCCCAGCATTTT.

The chain combines TRBV5-1 with TRBJ2-3; 10 nucleotides align to TRBD2. The CDR3 sequence is 15 residues long. Germline V CDR1 and CDR2: SGHRS, YFSETQ. After removal of 2 bases from V and 4 bases from J, the junction contained 4 bases not matched to a gene. CDR3 protein: CASSFTSGNPDTQYF. The CDR3 coding sequence is TGCGCCAGCAGCTTTACTAGCGGGAACCCAGATACGCAGTATTTT.

The rearrangement links TRBV6-5 to TRBJ1-6, with unresolved D. Trimming cost V 6 bases and J 10 bases, with 19 bases left between them. Per the germline V gene, CDR1 is MNHEY and CDR2 is SVGAGI. This CDR3 comprises 15 residues. The CDR3 nucleotides are TGTGCCAGCAGCCTCGAAGAGGGTGTCCACTCACCCCTCCACTTT. This gives the protein CASSLEEGVHSPLHF.

This chain joins TRBV19 and TRBJ2-2; D not resolved. Germline V gene lookup returns CDR1 LNHDA and CDR2 SQIVND (reference sequence). V was pared by 5 bases and J by 5 bases, with 12 bases between. The CDR3 spans 14 residues. The CDR3 coding sequence is TGTGCCAGTAGTTCGCTACCAATGACCGGGGAGCTGTTTTTT. Translating it yields CASSSLPMTGELFF.

The gene calls are TRBV2 and TRBJ2-2; TRBD2 is a possible D gene (5 bases). Germline V CDR1 and CDR2: SNHLY, FYNNEI. This CDR3 contains 14 residues. The V gene lost 8 bases and the J gene lost 1 base, with 11 bases spanning the gap. CDR3: CASGPGGNTGELFF. In DNA, the CDR3 is TGTGCCAGCGGGCCCGGAGGGAACACCGGGGAGCTGTTTTTT.

This chain joins TRBV2 and TRBJ2-5, with TRBD1 as a possible D gene (6 bases). The V end lost 5 bases, the J end lost 1 base, and 11 bases lay between the germline ends. This CDR3 region has 14 residues. Germline CDR1 and CDR2: SNHLY and FYNNEI. The CDR3 spells CASSQGHLQETQYF. The CDR3 DNA reads as TGTGCCAGCAGTCAGGGACACCTCCAAGAGACCCAGTACTTC.

V usage is TRBV4-1 and J usage is TRBJ2-2; 9 bases fit TRBD1. The germline CDR1 and CDR2 sequences are MGHRA and YSYEKL. This CDR3 spans 14 amino acids. V trimming: 6 bases; J trimming: 5 bases; junction bases outside the gene matches: 4. Written as DNA, the CDR3 is TGCGCCAGCAGGCAGACAGGGGGAACCGGGGAGCTGTTTTTT. This sequence encodes CASRQTGGTGELFF.

The CDR3 coding sequence is TGTGCCAGTAGTATGCCGGGACTAGCTCCCCATGAGCAGTTCTTC. It translates to CASSMPGLAPHEQFF. The chain recombines TRBV19 with TRBJ2-1; 9 nucleotides match TRBD2. V shed 3 bases and J 8 bases; nucleotides not matched to a gene: 8. The CDR3 covers 15 residues. Germline V gene sequence: CDR1 LNHDA, CDR2 SQIVND (reference sequence). Full variable domain (missing parts from reference TRBV19 and TRBJ2-1): DGGITQSPKYLFRKEGQNVTLSCEQNLNHDAMYWYRQDPGQGLRLIYYSQIVNDFQKGDIAEGYSVSREKKESFPLTVTSAQKNPTAFYLCASSMPGLAPHEQFFGPGTRLTVL.